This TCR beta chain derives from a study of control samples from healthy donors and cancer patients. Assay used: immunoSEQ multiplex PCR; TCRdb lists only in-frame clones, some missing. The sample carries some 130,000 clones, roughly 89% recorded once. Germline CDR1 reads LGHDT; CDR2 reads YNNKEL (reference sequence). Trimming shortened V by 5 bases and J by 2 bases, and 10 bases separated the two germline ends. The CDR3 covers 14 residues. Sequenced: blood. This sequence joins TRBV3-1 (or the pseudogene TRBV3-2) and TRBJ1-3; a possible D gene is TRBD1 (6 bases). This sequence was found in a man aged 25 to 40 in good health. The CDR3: CASSLQGAGNTIYF. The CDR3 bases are TGTGCCAGCAGCTTACAGGGAGCTGGAAACACCATATATTTT.